Each of the 32 T cell receptor beta chains below was sequenced from the same sample in a study of shared clonotypes between healthy human individuals. TCRdb's copy holds only in-frame clones and misses some; the assay was immunoSEQ multiplex PCR. The sample consists of about 490,000 clones, 79% of them appearing once. Source material: PBMCs. These receptors originate from a woman aged 35 to 49 in good health. Some clones in this sample may be carry-over from other donors' samples.

The V and J genes are TRBV10-3 and TRBJ2-7; the D gene is possibly TRBD2 (6 bases). Germline V gene data show CDR1 as ENHRY and CDR2 as SYGVKD. CDR3 length equals 13 residues. Deletions cut 4 bases from V and 6 bases from J, with 13 bases between. The DNA for the CDR3 is TGTGCCATCAGTGGGACTACACCGGGCGAGCAGTACTTC. It translates to CAISGTTPGEQYF.

The V call is TRBV7-8, the J call TRBJ2-2, with a possible D match to TRBD2 (5 bases). The CDR3 consists of 14 residues. Germline CDR1 reads SGHVS; CDR2 reads FQNEAQ. The V end lost 1 base, the J end lost 6 bases, and 9 bases lay between the germline ends. CDR3 amino acids: CASSLERVPGELFF. Here the CDR3 DNA reads TGTGCCAGCAGCTTAGAGAGGGTACCCGGGGAGCTGTTTTTT.

This clone was recorded only once. This may stem from a read error, because a much larger clone lies one nucleotide away. The rearrangement uses TRBV11-2 and TRBJ2-2; possible D gene TRBD2, 6 bases. The germline gives CDR1 SGHAT, CDR2 FQNNGV. The V gene lost 4 bases and the J gene lost 6 bases, with 18 bases spanning the gap. CDR3 length equals 16 residues. The CDR3 spells CASSSMGGAGSGELFF. CDR3 nucleotide sequence: TGTGCCAGCAGCTCTATGGGGGGTGCGGGATCCGGGGAGCTGTTTTTT.

Notes on this clone: A read error may be the cause here, since a much bigger clone is one base away. The sample holds other DNA sequences that translate to the same CDR3. This rearrangement joins TRBV7-8 to TRBJ1-1; no clear D. Germline CDR1 and CDR2: SGHVS and FQNEAQ. The CDR3 has 14 residues. With 5 bases removed from V and 2 bases from J, the gap between germline ends came to 12 bases. This CDR3 reads CASSLGRRNTEAFF. The CDR3 DNA follows: TGTGCCAGCAGCCTTGGCAGACGTAACACTGAAGCTTTCTTT.

This rearrangement joins TRBV5-4 to TRBJ2-7; D is perhaps TRBD1 or TRBD2 (5 bases each). The CDR3 has 13 amino acids. The V end was cut by 2 bases, the J end by 4 bases, with 10 bases between. Germline V gene lookup returns CDR1 SGHNT and CDR2 YYREEE (reference sequence). CDR3 protein: CASSFRDDYEQYF. The CDR3 DNA reads as TGTGCCAGCAGCTTCCGGGACGATTACGAGCAGTACTTC.

The chain is built from TRBV28 and TRBJ2-3; D not certain. This CDR3 has 11 amino acids. Germline V gene data show CDR1 as MDHEN and CDR2 as SYDVKM. Trimming took 3 bases from V and 2 from J, leaving 0 bases between them. DNA of the CDR3: TGTGCCAGCAGTTTCACAGATACGCAGTATTTT. Its translation: CASSFTDTQYF. Drawing the rest from reference TRBV28 and TRBJ2-3, the complete variable domain is DVKVTQSSRYLVKRTGEKVFLECVQDMDHENMFWYRQDPGLGLRLIYFSYDVKMKEKGDIPEGYSVSREKKERFSLILESASTNQTSMYLCASSFTDTQYFGPGTRLTVL.

The table lists this clone with a few counts. This chain connects TRBV5-1 to TRBJ2-3; D remains unclear. This CDR3 has 16 residues. V was cut by 4 bases and J by 2 bases, with 17 bases left in between. CDR1 and CDR2 from the germline V gene are SGHRS and YFSETQ. CDR3 sequence (DNA): TGCGCCAGCAGCAGAAGGGAAGGCTCCTCCACAGATACGCAGTATTTT. As protein: CASSRREGSSTDTQYF.

The CDR3 coding sequence is TGTGCCAGCAGCTTGCGGGGGGTGGATGGGCAGTTCTTC. The encoded protein is CASSLRGVDGQFF. The gene calls are TRBV5-6 and TRBJ2-1, with TRBD2 matching over 7 bases. Germline V CDR1 and CDR2: SGHDT, YYEEEE. Trimming took 1 base from V and 12 from J; bases not matched to a gene: 7. The CDR3 loop spans 13 amino acids.

The chain has TRBV9 and TRBJ2-6; no clear D gene. The CDR3 length is 15 residues. The germline V gene encodes CDR1 SGDLS and CDR2 YYNGEE. The V end lost 3 bases, the J end lost 1 base, and 8 bases lay between the germline ends. CDR3 sequence (DNA): TGTGCCAGCAGCGCCAGTGGTTCTGGGGCCAACGTCCTGACTTTC. It specifies CASSASGSGANVLTF.

The chain links TRBV2 to TRBJ1-2; the match to TRBD1 covers 10 bases. V shed 7 bases and J 1 base; nucleotides not matched to a gene: 3. The CDR3 consists of 14 residues. CDR1 is SNHLY and CDR2 is FYNNEI in the germline V gene. This chain's CDR3 is CASTRDRGNYGYTF. Written as DNA, the CDR3 is TGTGCCAGCACCCGGGACAGGGGTAACTATGGCTACACCTTC.

This chain links TRBV6-1 with TRBJ2-7, with 10 bases that match TRBD1. The germline V gene has CDR1 MNHNS and CDR2 SASEGT. The ends lost 2 bases at V and 5 bases at J; junction bases unmatched: 9. There are 16 residues in the CDR3. Here the CDR3 DNA reads TGTGCCAGCAGTGAATTCCCCCGGGGACAGGGGCACGAGCAGTACTTC. Its translation: CASSEFPRGQGHEQYF.

This chain uses TRBV19 with TRBJ2-5; no definite D call. Gene TRBJ2-7 matches the end of the DNA better, so the J call may be wrong. Germline CDR1 reads LNHDA; CDR2 reads SQIVND (reference sequence). The CDR3 is 11 residues long. CDR3 region: CASSSAYEQYF. The CDR3, as DNA: TGTGCCAGTAGTTCCGCATACGAGCAGTACTTC.

The J gene is TRBJ2-5, the V gene TRBV7-7, with D maybe TRBD2 (5 bases). V was trimmed by 10 bases and J by 8 bases, leaving 20 bases between them. The germline V gene encodes CDR1 SSHAT and CDR2 FNYEAQ (reference sequence). The CDR3 runs 13 residues. CDR3 in DNA: TGTGCCATCACCCCCGAGGGCCCAGGAACCCAGTACTTC. Its protein is CAITPEGPGTQYF. The full variable domain, rest sourced from reference TRBV7-7 and TRBJ2-5, is GAGVSQSPRYKVTKRGQDVTLRCDPISSHATLYWYQQALGQGPEFLTYFNYEAQPDKSGLPSDRFSAERPEGSISTLTIQRTEQRDSAMYRCAITPEGPGTQYFGPGTRLLVL.

The CDR3, as DNA: TGTGCCTGGAACACAGCGGGAGCCAACGAGCAGTACTTC. Residues: CAWNTAGANEQYF. The V gene is TRBV30, the J gene TRBJ2-7; 8 bases are a match to TRBD2. Germline CDR1 is GTSNPN and CDR2 is SVGIG (reference sequence). V was pared by 4 bases and J by 5 bases, with 7 bases of the junction left unmatched. The CDR3 loop spans 13 amino acids.

The genes are TRBV28 and TRBJ2-7; D remains ambiguous. Germline CDR1 is MDHEN and CDR2 is SYDVKM. The CDR3 is made up of 15 amino acids. V lost 5 bases to trimming and J lost 3 bases, with 17 bases between them. The CDR3 is CASSTSSKYSYEQYF. The CDR3 DNA is TGTGCCAGCAGTACATCTTCTAAGTATAGCTACGAGCAGTACTTC.

The chain carries TRBV11-2 and TRBJ2-2, with 7 bases identical to TRBD2. J was trimmed by 5 bases and V by 4 bases; bases with no gene match: 7. CDR3 length equals 15 residues. Looked up from germline, CDR1 is SGHAT and CDR2 is FQNNGV. The CDR3 reads CASSSYAGDTGELFF. The CDR3 DNA follows: TGTGCCAGCAGCTCATATGCGGGAGATACCGGGGAGCTGTTTTTT. Drawing the rest from reference TRBV11-2 and TRBJ2-2, the complete variable domain is EAGVAQSPRYKIIEKRQSVAFWCNPISGHATLYWYQQILGQGPKLLIQFQNNGVVDDSQLPKDRFSAERLKGVDSTLKIQPAKLEDSAVYLCASSSYAGDTGELFFGEGSRLTVL.

This clone was counted once. The rearrangement uses TRBV11-2 and TRBJ1-2; TRBD1 aligns across 7 bases. This CDR3 contains 15 residues. Germline CDR1 and CDR2: SGHAT and FQNNGV. The V segment lost 5 bases and the J segment 0 bases; nucleotides outside the gene matches: 6. The DNA for the CDR3 is TGTGCCAGCAGCCTTAACAGGGGTGCTAACTATGGCTACACCTTC. Translation: CASSLNRGANYGYTF. Together with reference TRBV11-2 and TRBJ1-2, the CDR3 gives the full variable domain: EAGVAQSPRYKIIEKRQSVAFWCNPISGHATLYWYQQILGQGPKLLIQFQNNGVVDDSQLPKDRFSAERLKGVDSTLKIQPAKLEDSAVYLCASSLNRGANYGYTFGSGTRLTVV.

About this clone itself: Other DNA sequences of this sample code for an identical CDR3. The rearrangement joins TRBV20-1 to TRBJ2-7; D gene unclear. V shed 0 bases and J shed 0 bases, with 0 bases lying between them. Germline CDR1 and CDR2: DFQATT and SNEGSKA (reference sequence). The CDR3 length is 11 residues. The CDR3 spells CSARDSYEQYF. The CDR3 nucleotides read TGCAGTGCTAGAGACTCCTACGAGCAGTACTTC.

For this clone: Since a much larger clone is just one base distant, this may be a read error. The CDR3: CASSPSGANVLTF. Written as DNA, the CDR3 is TGTGCCAGCAGCCCGTCTGGGGCCAACGTCCTGACTTTC. The chain uses TRBV7-9 and TRBJ2-6; D not certain. V lost 5 bases, J lost 1 base, and 3 bases lay in between. The CDR3 runs 13 residues. Germline CDR1 reads SEHNR; CDR2 reads FQNEAQ (reference sequence).

This chain links TRBV13 with TRBJ1-2, with TRBD1 identical over 9 bases. With 0 bases clipped from V and 7 bases from J, the junction kept 6 bases outside the gene matches. The CDR3 extends over 15 amino acids. Germline loops: CDR1 PRHDT, CDR2 FYEKMQ (reference sequence). CDR3 sequence: CASSLGTGTGFGYTF. CDR3 in DNA: TGTGCCAGCAGCTTAGGTACTGGGACAGGGTTTGGCTACACCTTC.

The V and J genes are TRBV11-3 and TRBJ2-1; 12 positions match TRBD2. In germline, CDR1 is SGHNT, CDR2 YENEEA. The CDR3 loop spans 18 amino acids. Trimming took 5 bases from V and 0 from J; bases not matched to a gene: 8. The CDR3 DNA is TGTGCCAGCAGCCCTGGACTAGCGGGACACCGCTCCTACAATGAGCAGTTCTTC. Encoded protein: CASSPGLAGHRSYNEQFF.

V usage is TRBV9 and J usage is TRBJ2-7; TRBD1 aligns across 10 bases. The CDR3 length is 15 residues. Unmatched junction bases numbered 2, after V lost 0 bases and J lost 2 bases. Germline V gene data show CDR1 as SGDLS and CDR2 as YYNGEE. In DNA form, the CDR3 reads TGTGCCAGCAGCGTAGGACAGGGGGCCCCCTACGAGCAGTACTTC. Amino acids: CASSVGQGAPYEQYF.

This clone was seen many times. The chain is built from TRBV5-1 and TRBJ1-4; D unclear. The CDR3 consists of 16 residues. Germline-derived CDR1 and CDR2 are SGHRS and YFSETQ. The V and J ends lost 0 bases and 3 bases respectively, with 12 bases between them. The CDR3 DNA follows: TGCGCCAGCAGCTTGGCCGCGGGCCCTCCTAATGAAAAACTGTTTTTT. Translation gives CASSLAAGPPNEKLFF. The full variable domain, its missing parts supplied by reference TRBV5-1 and TRBJ1-4, is KAGVTQTPRYLIKTRGQQVTLSCSPISGHRSVSWYQQTPGQGLQFLFEYFSETQRNKGNFPGRFSGRQFSNSRSEMNVSTLELGDSALYLCASSLAAGPPNEKLFFGSGTQLSVL.

Comment on this clone: Its ends do not fully match the called genes, so a read error is possible. This chain uses TRBV19 with TRBJ2-5; D remains ambiguous. The CDR3 totals 12 residues. Germline-derived CDR1 and CDR2 are LNHDA and SQIVND (reference sequence). This chain's CDR3 is CASSSTQATQYF. The CDR3 coding sequence is TGTGCCAGTAGCTCTACCCAAGCGACCCAGTACTTC.

The gene calls are TRBV7-9 and TRBJ1-6, with unresolved D. Per the germline V gene, CDR1 is SEHNR and CDR2 is FQNEAQ (reference sequence). The CDR3 has 13 amino acids. The V end was cut by 2 bases, the J end by 5 bases, with 4 bases between. CDR3 residues: CASSLTDNSPLHF. The CDR3 coding sequence is TGTGCCAGCAGCTTAACCGATAATTCACCCCTCCACTTT.

The chain recombines TRBV7-9 with TRBJ1-1; tentative D call: TRBD1 (6 bases). The CDR3 length is 13 residues. V gave up 8 bases and J gave up 0 bases, with 10 bases separating them. The germline V gene has CDR1 SEHNR and CDR2 FQNEAQ (reference sequence). CDR3 residues: CASDGQMNTEAFF. Written as DNA, the CDR3 is TGTGCCAGCGACGGACAGATGAACACTGAAGCTTTCTTT.

The chain combines TRBV9 with TRBJ1-3, with a weak D call TRBD1 (6 bases). This CDR3 is built from 16 residues. Germline assignment: CDR1 SGDLS and CDR2 YYNGEE. The V gene lost 3 bases and the J gene lost 7 bases, with 20 bases spanning the gap. As DNA, the CDR3 is TGTGCCAGCAGCGCACGGACAGAACGCTATGCGAACACCATATATTTT. Its protein product is CASSARTERYANTIYF.

This clone came up once. This chain joins TRBV6-1 and TRBJ2-7; the match to TRBD2 covers 7 bases. The CDR3 has 13 residues. With V trimmed by 6 bases and J by 0 bases, 2 bases remained unmatched. In germline, CDR1 is MNHNS, CDR2 SASEGT. In DNA, the CDR3 is TGTGCCAGCAGGCGGGAGAGCTCCTACGAGCAGTACTTC. It translates to CASRRESSYEQYF.

CDR3 region: CATSRDLSTTRSEQYF. The CDR3, as DNA: TGTGCCACCAGCAGAGATCTTTCGACTACAAGGTCCGAGCAGTACTTC. This chain links TRBV15 with TRBJ2-7, with a possible D match to TRBD2 (5 bases). Trimming took 0 bases from V and 6 from J, leaving 18 bases between them. The CDR3 spans 16 residues. Germline CDR1 and CDR2: LNHNV and YYDKDF (reference sequence).

V usage is TRBV19 and J usage is TRBJ2-5; no definite D call. The CDR3 is made up of 13 amino acids. The germline gives CDR1 LNHDA, CDR2 SQIVND (reference sequence). The V and J ends lost 1 base and 5 bases respectively, with 8 bases between them. The CDR3 region is CASSIGLAETQYF. CDR3 bases: TGTGCCAGTAGTATAGGGCTCGCGGAGACCCAGTACTTC.

Comment on this clone: Germline is not matched at one junction end, which may reflect a read error. Within the sample, other DNA sequences also encode this same CDR3. V and J are TRBV7-7 and TRBJ1-4; the D is unclear. CDR3 length: 13 amino acids. The germline V gene encodes CDR1 SSHAT and CDR2 FNYEAQ (reference sequence). CDR3 residues: CASSPDTNEKLFF. The CDR3 DNA reads as TGTGCTAGCAGCCCAGACACAAATGAAAAACTGTTTTTT.

The chain links TRBV2 to TRBJ2-1; 7 bases align to TRBD1. The CDR3 loop spans 11 amino acids. The V gene's germline CDR1 is SNHLY and CDR2 FYNNEI. V gave up 6 bases and J gave up 15 bases; unmatched junction bases: 8. CDR3 coding DNA: TGTGCCAGCAGGAGGACAGGCTCACGGTTCTTC. It codes for CASRRTGSRFF. Supplemented by reference TRBV2 and TRBJ2-1, the full variable domain reads EPEVTQTPSHQVTQMGQEVILRCVPISNHLYFYWYRQILGQKVEFLVSFYNNEISEKSEIFDDQFSVERPDGSNFTLKIRSTKLEDSAMYFCASRRTGSRFFGPGTRLTVL.